Detailed here is one T cell receptor beta chain. Its specific antigen is unknown. Nothing much larger sits one base from this clone, and base qualities are not available. The germline V gene yields MGHRA for CDR1 and YSYEKL for CDR2. Trimmed from V: 0 bases; trimmed from J: 2 bases; junction bases lacking a gene match: 2. The CDR3 starts with the cysteine, ends with the phenylalanine, and has 16 residues. Only the CDR3 portion is preserved as DNA: 48 bases, with reading frame beginning at the first base. Peripheral blood CD8+ and CD4+ T cells from healthy donors, Susac syndrome patients and multiple sclerosis patients were profiled by high-throughput TCR beta sequencing. The multiple sclerosis controls were treatment-naive patients whose relapsing-remitting disease, either stable or active, fulfilled the revised McDonald criteria. Bulk CD8+ and CD4+ T cells were purified magnetically by negative isolation, whereas CD8+ TEMRA cells were enriched by FACS. Blood was collected in EDTA tubes and processed within 24 hours, with PBMCs isolated through density gradient centrifugation. PBMCs destined for TCR sequencing were cryopreserved in liquid nitrogen and later thawed in a 37 °C water bath. Purity of sorted or isolated CD4+, CD8+ and CD8+ TEMRA cells was at least 90%.

The record originates from a study of CD8 T cells in Susac syndrome (dated by TCRdb to about 2019). About the investigation overall: Whether CD8+ T cell activation and differentiation in Susac syndrome was antigen driven was tested using repertoire sequencing. The full study reports these points: The TCR sequencing and HLA analysis was acknowledged to have included a relatively small number of individuals.

RNA was extracted using the RNeasy kit, and roughly 0.45 to 1 microgram was reverse transcribed with random hexamers. The immunoSEQ multiplex PCR assay, covering 54 Vbeta and 13 Jbeta segments, was used to amplify TCR beta CDR3 regions. PCR amplification bias was corrected by using a synthetic template baseline for primer optimization and computational correction. Turning to the authors' computational methods: Reads were annotated to V, D and J genes according to IMGT and were analyzed with immunoSEQ Analyzer, with only productive sequences retained. Clonality was computed as one minus Shannon entropy normalized by log2 of the number of productive unique sequences. Public and private clones were assessed among the 100 most prevalent clones of each patient and control. Clones were defined as Susac-specific when absent from the healthy and MS cohorts, from roughly 1,100 published viral clones and from other ImmuneACCESS disease sequences. TCRdb reanalyzed the raw reads on its own, using fastp at Q25 for trimming and MiXCR for clone calling, and kept in-frame beta chains. Each CDR3 protein appears once, grouped with its most common genes and DNA. None of the V and J calls come from the authors' own analysis; TCRdb made them. The sample records about 200,000 distinct CDR3 sequences, 90% to 95% of which are singletons. The top ten clones comprise approximately 0.093% of the sample.

This clonotype originated in a human donor with multiple sclerosis. The specimen was CD4+ T cells from PBMCs. The chain joins TRBV4-1 to TRBJ2-5; 11 bases in between match TRBD2. The CDR3 region: CASSQDSGGVQETQYF. The DNA sequence is TGCGCCAGCAGCCAAGATAGCGGGGGGGTACAAGAGACCCAGTACTTC.